These T cell receptor beta chains were read from a single sample in a study of regulatory T cells in long-lasting Graves disease. TCRdb used MiXCR to reprocess the multiplex PCR reads, holding one entry per CDR3 protein. Of around 400,000 distinct CDR3 sequences in the sample, under 25% were seen once. The material was peripheral blood mononuclear cells (PBMCs), obtained when the disease was refractory, from a patient treated with antithyroid drugs. Receptors were obtained from a female donor with Graves disease. CDR3s include the opening cysteine and the closing phenylalanine or tryptophan. A D gene is named only where the DNA matches it firmly. The size field is filled for only some rows; it gives once, few, many or a size class.

v_gene	abundance	d_gene	j_gene	CDR3nt	CDR3aa
TRBV2	NA	NA	TRBJ2-1	TGTGCCAGCAGACAACTAGGGTTCGATTACAATGAGCAGTTCTTC	CASRQLGFDYNEQFF
TRBV2	once	NA	TRBJ2-1	TGTGCCAGCATTAAGACTCCCCTCTCCTACAATGAGCAGTTCTTC	CASIKTPLSYNEQFF
TRBV2	few	TRBD1	TRBJ2-7	TGTGCCAGCAGTGAATTGGGACAGGGCTTGGGGGAGCAGTACTTC	CASSELGQGLGEQYF
TRBV6-1	many	TRBD2	TRBJ2-5	TGTGCCAGCAGCAGCGGGGGACTAGCGGCACAAGAGACCCAGTACTTC	CASSSGGLAAQETQYF
TRBV7-2	many	TRBD2	TRBJ2-3	TGTGCCAGCAGGTCACGGTTAGCGGGAAACCCAGATACGCAGTATTTT	CASRSRLAGNPDTQYF
TRBV5-1	many	NA	TRBJ2-2	TGTGCCAGCAGCTTGTTACAGAACACCGGGGAGCTGTTTTTT	CASSLLQNTGELFF
TRBV6-1	many	NA	TRBJ1-1	TGTGCCAGCAGTGAAGCGGGCCTCGGGACTGAAGCTTTCTTT	CASSEAGLGTEAFF
TRBV28	few	TRBD2	TRBJ2-7	TGTGCCAGCGGCTTGGGGGGGGAGCAGTACTTC	CASGLGGEQYF
TRBV7-9	many	NA	TRBJ2-2	TGTGCCAGCAGCTTTGCTGGGGAGCTGTTTTTT	CASSFAGELFF
TRBV12-3/TRBV12-4	many	NA	TRBJ1-2	TGTGCCAGCAGTCCCCAAATACAGGTTAAGGAATATGGCTACACCTTC	CASSPQIQVKEYGYTF
TRBV3-1	NA	NA	TRBJ1-1	TGTGCCAGCAGCCAAGACGCGGCTTTGAACACTGAAGCTTTCTTT	CASSQDAALNTEAFF
TRBV7-8	many	TRBD2	TRBJ2-2	TGTGCCAGCAGCTTAGGGAAGTTAGCGGGAGGCATCGGGGAGCTGTTTTTT	CASSLGKLAGGIGELFF
TRBV27	few	NA	TRBJ1-5	TGTGCCAGCAGTCCCGGGACAAGCCAGCCCCAGCATTTT	CASSPGTSQPQHF
TRBV24-1	few	NA	TRBJ2-5	TGTGCCACCAGTGACCGGACCGGGATTCTCTCGGAGACCCAGTACTTC	CATSDRTGILSETQYF
TRBV2	many	NA	TRBJ1-4	TGTGCCGGGGAGGCTGGTGAGGATGAAAAACTGTTTTTT	CAGEAGEDEKLFF
TRBV9	NA	TRBD1	TRBJ2-7	TGTGCCAGCAGCGAGGGGACAGGGGAGGGATACGAGCAGTACTTC	CASSEGTGEGYEQYF
TRBV28	many	NA	TRBJ2-5	TGCGCCAGCAGTCCAGGGTTCCAAGAGACCCAGTACTTC	CASSPGFQETQYF
TRBV2	NA	NA	TRBJ2-3	TGTGCCAGCAGTCCTCAGGGAGGGGGCCCAGATACGCAGTATTTT	CASSPQGGGPDTQYF
TRBV25-1	few	NA	TRBJ2-3	TGTGCCAGCAGTGAAGTCACAGGTAGCACAGATACGCAGTATTTT	CASSEVTGSTDTQYF
TRBV7-9	NA	NA	TRBJ1-1	TGTGCCAGCAGCCCACACCCAAGCACTGAAGCTTTCTTT	CASSPHPSTEAFF
TRBV19	NA	NA	TRBJ2-7	TGTGCCAGTAGCGAAAATACCATTCCCTTGCGCCAAATCTACGAGCAGTACTTC	CASSENTIPLRQIYEQYF
TRBV20-1	NA	TRBD2	TRBJ2-7	TGCAGTGCTAGAGATGGCGGGGGTGCTAGCGCCTACTACGAGCAGTACTTC	CSARDGGGASAYYEQYF
TRBV10-3	NA	NA	TRBJ1-2	TGTGCCATCAGTCTGGCAGAGAACTATGGCTACACCTTC	CAISLAENYGYTF
TRBV28	few	NA	TRBJ2-1	TGTGCCAGCAGTGAAGGACTACCCCTGGATGAGCAGTTCTTC	CASSEGLPLDEQFF
TRBV4-1	few	NA	TRBJ1-1	TGCGCCAGCAGCCATAACCAGGACACGATAAGACAAGCTTTCTTT	CASSHNQDTIRQAFF
TRBV12-3/TRBV12-4	many	NA	TRBJ1-5	TGTGCCAGCAAGAAGGACAGTATGAGCAATCAGCCCCAGCATTTT	CASKKDSMSNQPQHF
TRBV6-5	many	NA	TRBJ1-2	TGTGCCAGCAGTTACTCTCGCAGAGACTATGGCTACACCTTC	CASSYSRRDYGYTF
TRBV6-5	few	NA	TRBJ1-1	TGTGCCAGCAGTTTCCGGGACTCAAACATGAACACTGAAGCTTTCTTT	CASSFRDSNMNTEAFF
TRBV10-3	NA	NA	TRBJ1-2	TGTGCCATCAGTGAGGATCCTAACTATGGCTACACCTTC	CAISEDPNYGYTF
TRBV5-1	once	NA	TRBJ1-6	TGCGCCAGCAGCCCAACAAACGAGGGCCTTTATAATTCACCCCTCCACTTT	CASSPTNEGLYNSPLHF
TRBV27	few	NA	TRBJ1-2	TGTGCCAGCAGTCCGCGCGGGGATGGCTACACCTTC	CASSPRGDGYTF
TRBV7-2	few	TRBD1	TRBJ1-1	TGTGCCAGCAGCTTAGAGTTCAGGGACAGGGGTCTGAACACTGAAGCTTTCTTT	CASSLEFRDRGLNTEAFF
TRBV28	many	TRBD1	TRBJ1-4	TGTGCCAGCAGTAAGCCGGGACAGGGGGGCGAAAAACTGTTTTTT	CASSKPGQGGEKLFF
TRBV9	NA	TRBD1	TRBJ2-7	TGTGCCAGCAGCGTAGGGGGACAGCGATCCTACGAGCAGTACTTC	CASSVGGQRSYEQYF
TRBV28	many	NA	TRBJ1-4	TGTGCCAGCAGGACAGGTGAAAAACTGTTTTTT	CASRTGEKLFF
TRBV9	few	NA	TRBJ1-3	TGTGCCAGCAGCGTAGAACCTGGAAACACCATATATTTT	CASSVEPGNTIYF